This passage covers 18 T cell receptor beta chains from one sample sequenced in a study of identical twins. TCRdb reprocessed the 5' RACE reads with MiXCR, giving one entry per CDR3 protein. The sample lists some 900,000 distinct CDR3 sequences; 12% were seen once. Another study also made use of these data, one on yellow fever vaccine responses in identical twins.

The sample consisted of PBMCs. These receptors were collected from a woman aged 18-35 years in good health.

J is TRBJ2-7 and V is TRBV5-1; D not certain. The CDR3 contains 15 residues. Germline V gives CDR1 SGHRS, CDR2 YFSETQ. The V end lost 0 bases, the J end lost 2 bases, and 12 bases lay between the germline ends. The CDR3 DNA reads TGCGCCAGCAGCTTGGTGGCGATAGCCGCCTACGAGCAGTACTTC. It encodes CASSLVAIAAYEQYF.

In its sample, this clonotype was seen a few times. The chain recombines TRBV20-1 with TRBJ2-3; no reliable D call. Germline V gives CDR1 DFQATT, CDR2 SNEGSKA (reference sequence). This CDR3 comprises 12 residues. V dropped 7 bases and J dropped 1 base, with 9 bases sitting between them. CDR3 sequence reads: CSVKRGTDTQYF. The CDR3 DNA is TGCAGTGTCAAGAGAGGCACAGATACGCAGTATTTT.

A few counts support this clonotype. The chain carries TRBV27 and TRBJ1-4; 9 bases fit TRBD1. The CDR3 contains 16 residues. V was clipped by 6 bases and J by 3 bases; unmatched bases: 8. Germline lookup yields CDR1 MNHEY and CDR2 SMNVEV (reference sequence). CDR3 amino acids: CASSSRQGGSNEKLFF. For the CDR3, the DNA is TGTGCCAGCAGCAGCCGACAGGGGGGATCTAATGAAAAACTGTTTTTT.

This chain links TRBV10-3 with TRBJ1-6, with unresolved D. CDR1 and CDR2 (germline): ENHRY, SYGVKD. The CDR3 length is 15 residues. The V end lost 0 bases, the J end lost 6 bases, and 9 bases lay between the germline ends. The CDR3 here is CAISESTGGNSPLHF. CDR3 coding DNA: TGTGCCATCAGTGAGTCGACGGGTGGTAATTCACCCCTCCACTTT.

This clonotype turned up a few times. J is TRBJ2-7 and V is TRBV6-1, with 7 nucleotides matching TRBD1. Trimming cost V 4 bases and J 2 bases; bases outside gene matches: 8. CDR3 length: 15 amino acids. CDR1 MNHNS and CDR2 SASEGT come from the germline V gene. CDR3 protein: CASSGTGRPPYEQYV. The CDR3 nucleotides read TGTGCCAGCAGTGGGACAGGCCGTCCTCCCTACGAGCAGTACGTC.

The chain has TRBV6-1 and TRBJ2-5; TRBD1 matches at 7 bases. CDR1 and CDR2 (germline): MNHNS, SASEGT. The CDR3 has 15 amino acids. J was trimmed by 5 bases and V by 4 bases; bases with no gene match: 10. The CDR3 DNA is TGTGCCAGCAGTGGAAGGGGGCTGCCCGGGGAGACCCAGTACTTC. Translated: CASSGRGLPGETQYF.

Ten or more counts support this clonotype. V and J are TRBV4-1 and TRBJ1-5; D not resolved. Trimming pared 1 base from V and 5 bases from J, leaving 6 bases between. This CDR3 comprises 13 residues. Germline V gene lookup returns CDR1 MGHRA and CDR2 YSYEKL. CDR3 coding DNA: TGCGCCAGCAGCCAAGGGGCAGATCAGCCCCAGCATTTT. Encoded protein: CASSQGADQPQHF.

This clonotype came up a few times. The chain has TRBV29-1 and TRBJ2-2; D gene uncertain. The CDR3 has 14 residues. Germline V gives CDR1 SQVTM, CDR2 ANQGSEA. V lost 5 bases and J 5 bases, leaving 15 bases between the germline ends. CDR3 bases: TGCAGCGTTAATGTGGCGATGGAGACCGGGGAGCTGTTTTTT. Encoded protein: CSVNVAMETGELFF.

DNA for the CDR3: TGTGCCAGCTCACCACCGCTGGTAGCGAACACCGGGGAGCTGTTTTTT. Its translation: CASSPPLVANTGELFF. The chain recombines TRBV18 with TRBJ2-2; D is undetermined. The germline V and J ends were trimmed by 0 bases and 0 bases, with 8 bases remaining between them. The CDR3 runs 16 residues. Germline V CDR1 and CDR2: KGHSH, LQKENI.

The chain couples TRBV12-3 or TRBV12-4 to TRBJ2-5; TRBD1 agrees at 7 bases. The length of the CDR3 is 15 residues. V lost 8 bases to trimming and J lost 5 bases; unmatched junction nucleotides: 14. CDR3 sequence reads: CASARTGLSQETQYF. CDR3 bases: TGTGCCAGCGCAAGGACAGGATTGAGTCAGGAGACCCAGTACTTC.

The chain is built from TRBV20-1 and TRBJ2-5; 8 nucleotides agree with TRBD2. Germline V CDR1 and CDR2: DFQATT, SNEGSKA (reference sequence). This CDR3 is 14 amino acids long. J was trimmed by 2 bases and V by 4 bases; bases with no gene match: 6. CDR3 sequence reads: CSATPGLGQETQYF. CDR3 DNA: TGCAGTGCTACCCCGGGACTAGGACAAGAGACCCAGTACTTC.

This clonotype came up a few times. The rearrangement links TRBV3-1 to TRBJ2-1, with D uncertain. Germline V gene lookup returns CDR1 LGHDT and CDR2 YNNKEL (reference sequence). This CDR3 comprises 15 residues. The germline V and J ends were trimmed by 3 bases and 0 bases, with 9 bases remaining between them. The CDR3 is CASSHHGSSYNEQFF. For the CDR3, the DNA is TGTGCCAGCAGCCACCACGGAAGCTCCTACAATGAGCAGTTCTTC.

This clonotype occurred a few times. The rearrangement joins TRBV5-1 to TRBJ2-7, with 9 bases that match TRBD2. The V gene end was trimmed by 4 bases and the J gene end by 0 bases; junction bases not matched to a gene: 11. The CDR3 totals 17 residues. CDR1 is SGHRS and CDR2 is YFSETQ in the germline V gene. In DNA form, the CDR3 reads TGCGCCAGCAGCAACGGACTAGCGACCGCTAGCTCCTACGAGCAGTACTTC. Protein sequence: CASSNGLATASSYEQYF.

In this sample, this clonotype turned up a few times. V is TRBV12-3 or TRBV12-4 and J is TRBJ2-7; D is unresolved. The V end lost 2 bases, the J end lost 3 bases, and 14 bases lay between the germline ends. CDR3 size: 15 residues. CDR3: CASSLLVFGLYEQYF. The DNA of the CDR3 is TGTGCCAGCAGTTTACTAGTCTTTGGGCTCTACGAGCAGTACTTC.

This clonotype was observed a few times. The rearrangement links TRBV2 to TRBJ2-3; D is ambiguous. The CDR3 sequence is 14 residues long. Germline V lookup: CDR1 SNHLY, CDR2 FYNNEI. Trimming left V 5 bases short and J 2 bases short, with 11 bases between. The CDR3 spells CASSTAQITDTQYF. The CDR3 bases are TGTGCCAGCAGTACCGCCCAGATCACAGATACGCAGTATTTT.

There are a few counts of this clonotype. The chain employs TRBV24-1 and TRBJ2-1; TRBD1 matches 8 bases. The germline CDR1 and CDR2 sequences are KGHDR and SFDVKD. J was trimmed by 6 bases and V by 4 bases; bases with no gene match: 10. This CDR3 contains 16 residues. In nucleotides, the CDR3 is TGTGCCACCAGTGAGGGACAGGTGGGCTTGGGCAATGAGCAGTTCTTC. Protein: CATSEGQVGLGNEQFF.

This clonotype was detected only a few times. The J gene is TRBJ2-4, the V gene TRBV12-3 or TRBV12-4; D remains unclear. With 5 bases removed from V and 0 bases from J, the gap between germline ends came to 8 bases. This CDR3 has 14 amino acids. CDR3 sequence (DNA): TGTGCCAGCAGTCCACAAGTAGCCAAAAACATTCAGTACTTC. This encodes CASSPQVAKNIQYF.

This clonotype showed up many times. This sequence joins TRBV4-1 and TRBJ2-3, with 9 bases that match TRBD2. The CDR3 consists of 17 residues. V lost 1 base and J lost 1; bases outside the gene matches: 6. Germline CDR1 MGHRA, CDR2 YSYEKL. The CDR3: CASSQAPASGGTDTQYF. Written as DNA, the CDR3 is TGCGCCAGCAGCCAAGCTCCGGCTAGCGGGGGCACAGATACGCAGTATTTT.